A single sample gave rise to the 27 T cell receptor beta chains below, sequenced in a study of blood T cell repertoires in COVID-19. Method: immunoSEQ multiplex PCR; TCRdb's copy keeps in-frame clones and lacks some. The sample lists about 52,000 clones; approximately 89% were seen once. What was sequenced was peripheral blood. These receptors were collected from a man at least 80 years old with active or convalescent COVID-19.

The CDR3 DNA follows: TGTGCCAGCAGCCTGAGGACAGGCTACACCGGGGAGCTGTTTTTT. It yields the protein CASSLRTGYTGELFF. The chain recombines TRBV5-8 with TRBJ2-2, with 7 nucleotides matching TRBD1. The V gene end was trimmed by 4 bases and the J gene end by 3 bases; junction bases not matched to a gene: 6. The CDR3 has 15 residues. Germline V lookup: CDR1 SGHTS, CDR2 YDEGEE. The variable domain in full, with the rest retrieved from reference TRBV5-8 and TRBJ2-2, is EAGVTQSPTHLIKTRGQQATLRCSPISGHTSVYWYQQALGLGLQFLLWYDEGEERNRGNFPPRFSGRQFPNYSSELNVNALELEDSALYLCASSLRTGYTGELFFGEGSRLTVL.

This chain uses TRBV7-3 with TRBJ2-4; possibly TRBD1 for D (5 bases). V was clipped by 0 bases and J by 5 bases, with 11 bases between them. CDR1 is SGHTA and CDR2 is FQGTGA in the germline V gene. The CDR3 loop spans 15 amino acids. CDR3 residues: CASSLTNGQQNIQYF. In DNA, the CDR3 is TGTGCCAGCAGCTTAACTAACGGACAACAAAACATTCAGTACTTC.

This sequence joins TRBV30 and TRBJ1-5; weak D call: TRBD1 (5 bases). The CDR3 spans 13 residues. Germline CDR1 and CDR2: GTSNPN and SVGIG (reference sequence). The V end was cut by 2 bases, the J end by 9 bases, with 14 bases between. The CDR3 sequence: CAWSHNHQGPQHF. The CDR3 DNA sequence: TGTGCCTGGAGTCACAACCACCAGGGGCCCCAGCATTTT.

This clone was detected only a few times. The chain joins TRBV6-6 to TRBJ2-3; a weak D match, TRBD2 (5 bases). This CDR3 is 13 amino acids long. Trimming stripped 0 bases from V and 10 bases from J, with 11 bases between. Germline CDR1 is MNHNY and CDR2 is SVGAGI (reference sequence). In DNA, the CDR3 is TGTGCCAGCAGTTACTCGATAGGAGGCCCGCAGTATTTT. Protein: CASSYSIGGPQYF.

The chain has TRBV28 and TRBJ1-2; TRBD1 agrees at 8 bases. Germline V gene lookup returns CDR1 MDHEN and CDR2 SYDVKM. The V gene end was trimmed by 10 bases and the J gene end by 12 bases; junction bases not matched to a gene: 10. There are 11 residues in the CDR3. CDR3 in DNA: TGTGCCAAACATCCAGGGGGCCATAACACCTTC. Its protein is CAKHPGGHNTF.

In DNA form, the CDR3 reads TGTGCCAGCAGTGGCCCACAGGGGGCAGTAGGTGGCTACACCTTC. It specifies CASSGPQGAVGGYTF. The J gene is TRBJ1-2, the V gene TRBV2; 9 positions agree with TRBD1. The V and J ends lost 4 bases and 7 bases, in that order; junction bases with no gene match: 10. Germline-derived CDR1 and CDR2 are SNHLY and FYNNEI. This CDR3 is built from 15 residues.

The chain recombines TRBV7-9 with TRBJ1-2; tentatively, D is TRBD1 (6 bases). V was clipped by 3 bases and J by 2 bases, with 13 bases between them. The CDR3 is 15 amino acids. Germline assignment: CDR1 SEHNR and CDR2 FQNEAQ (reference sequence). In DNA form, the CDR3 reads TGTGCCAGCAGCTTGGGTGTAAGGGGGAACTATGGCTACACCTTC. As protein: CASSLGVRGNYGYTF.

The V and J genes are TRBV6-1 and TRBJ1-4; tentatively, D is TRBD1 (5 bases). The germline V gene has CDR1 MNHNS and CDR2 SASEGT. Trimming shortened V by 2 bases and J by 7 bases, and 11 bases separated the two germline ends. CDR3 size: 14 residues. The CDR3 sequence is CASSEQRGGEKLFF. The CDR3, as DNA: TGTGCCAGCAGTGAACAGAGGGGAGGTGAAAAACTGTTTTTT.

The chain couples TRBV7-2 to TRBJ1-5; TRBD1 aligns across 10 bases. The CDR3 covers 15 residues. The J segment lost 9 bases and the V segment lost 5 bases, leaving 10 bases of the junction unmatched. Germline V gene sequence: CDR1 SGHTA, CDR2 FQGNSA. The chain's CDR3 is CASSTGQGQLSPQHF. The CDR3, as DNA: TGTGCCAGCAGCACGGGACAGGGGCAGTTGTCGCCCCAGCATTTT.

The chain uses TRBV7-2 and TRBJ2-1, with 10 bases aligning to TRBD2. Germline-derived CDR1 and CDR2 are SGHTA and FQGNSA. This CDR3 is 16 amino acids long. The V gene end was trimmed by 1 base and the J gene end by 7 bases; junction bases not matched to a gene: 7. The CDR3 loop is CASSLESGGALNEQFF. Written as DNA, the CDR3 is TGTGCCAGCAGCTTAGAAAGCGGGGGGGCCCTTAATGAGCAGTTCTTC.

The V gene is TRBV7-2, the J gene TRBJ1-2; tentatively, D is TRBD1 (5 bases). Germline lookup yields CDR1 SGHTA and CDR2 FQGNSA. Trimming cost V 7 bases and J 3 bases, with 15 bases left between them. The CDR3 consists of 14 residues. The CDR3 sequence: CASTTLGGDYGYTF. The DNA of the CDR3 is TGTGCCAGCACCACACTCGGGGGGGACTATGGCTACACCTTC. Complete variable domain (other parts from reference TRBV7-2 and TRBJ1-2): GAGVSQSPSNKVTEKGKDVELRCDPISGHTALYWYRQSLGQGLEFLIYFQGNSAPDKSGLPSDRFSAERTGGSVSTLTIQRTQQEDSAVYLCASTTLGGDYGYTFGSGTRLTVV.

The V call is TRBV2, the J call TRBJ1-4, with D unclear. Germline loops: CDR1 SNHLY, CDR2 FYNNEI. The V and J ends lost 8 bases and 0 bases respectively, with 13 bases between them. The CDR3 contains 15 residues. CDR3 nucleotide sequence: TGTGCCAGCGCCGTCCAGATGACAACTAATGAAAAACTGTTTTTT. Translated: CASAVQMTTNEKLFF.

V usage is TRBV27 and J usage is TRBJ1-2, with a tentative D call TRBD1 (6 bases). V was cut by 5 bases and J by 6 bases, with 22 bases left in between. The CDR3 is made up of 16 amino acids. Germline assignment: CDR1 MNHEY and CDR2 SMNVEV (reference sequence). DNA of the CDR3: TGTGCCAGCAGTCCCTACCGGGACAATTTTAAGGATGGCTACACCTTC. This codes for CASSPYRDNFKDGYTF.

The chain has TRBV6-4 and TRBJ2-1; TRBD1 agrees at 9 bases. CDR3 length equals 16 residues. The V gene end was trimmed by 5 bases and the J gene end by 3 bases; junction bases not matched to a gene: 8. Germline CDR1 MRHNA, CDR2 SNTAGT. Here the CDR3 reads CASSCWRDRVYNEQFF. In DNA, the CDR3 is TGTGCCAGCAGTTGTTGGCGGGACAGGGTCTACAATGAGCAGTTCTTC.

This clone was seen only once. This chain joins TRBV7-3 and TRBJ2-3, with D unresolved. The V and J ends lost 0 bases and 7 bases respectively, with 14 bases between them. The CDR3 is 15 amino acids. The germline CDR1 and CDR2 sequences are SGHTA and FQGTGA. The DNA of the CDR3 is TGTGCCAGCAGCTTAACTGTTTCGGGTCAGAATACGCAGTATTTT. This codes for CASSLTVSGQNTQYF.

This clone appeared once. CDR3 bases: TGTGCCAGCAGCTTTACAGGGGACGACGAGCAGTACTTC. Protein: CASSFTGDDEQYF. This rearrangement joins TRBV7-7 to TRBJ2-7, with 7 bases aligning to TRBD1. Trimming took 3 bases from V and 5 from J; bases not matched to a gene: 4. Germline lookup yields CDR1 SSHAT and CDR2 FNYEAQ (reference sequence). This CDR3 has 13 residues.

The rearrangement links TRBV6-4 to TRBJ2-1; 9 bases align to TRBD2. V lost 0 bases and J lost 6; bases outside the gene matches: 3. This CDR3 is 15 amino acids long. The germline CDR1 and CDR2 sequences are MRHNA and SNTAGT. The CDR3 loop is CASSDSLAGPNEQFF. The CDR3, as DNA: TGTGCCAGCAGTGACTCGCTAGCGGGGCCCAATGAGCAGTTCTTC.

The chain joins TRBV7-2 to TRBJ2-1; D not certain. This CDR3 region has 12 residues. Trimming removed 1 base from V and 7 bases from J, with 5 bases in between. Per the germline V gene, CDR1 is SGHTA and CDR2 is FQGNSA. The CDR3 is CASSLGRNEQFF. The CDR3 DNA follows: TGTGCCAGCAGCTTAGGGAGAAATGAGCAGTTCTTC.

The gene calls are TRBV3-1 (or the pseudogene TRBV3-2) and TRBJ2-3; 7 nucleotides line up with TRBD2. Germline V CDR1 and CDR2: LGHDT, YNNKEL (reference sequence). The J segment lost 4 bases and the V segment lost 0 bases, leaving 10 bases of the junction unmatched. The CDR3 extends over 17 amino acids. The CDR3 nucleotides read TGTGCCAGCAGCCAAGATGGGCCCAGCGGGAACCCAGATACGCAGTATTTT. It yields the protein CASSQDGPSGNPDTQYF.

CDR3 coding DNA: TGCGCCAGCAGCTTGGGCGTCGGCAGGGACTATGGCTACACCTTC. Residues: CASSLGVGRDYGYTF. The V call is TRBV5-1, the J call TRBJ1-2; tentatively, D is TRBD1 (5 bases). CDR1 and CDR2 (germline): SGHRS, YFSETQ. V lost 0 bases and J 3 bases, leaving 12 bases between the germline ends. The CDR3 contains 15 residues.

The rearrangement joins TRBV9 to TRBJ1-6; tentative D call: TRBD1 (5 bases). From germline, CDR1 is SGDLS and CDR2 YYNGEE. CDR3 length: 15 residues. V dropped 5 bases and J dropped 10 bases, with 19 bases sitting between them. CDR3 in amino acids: CASRGSIGGDSPLHF. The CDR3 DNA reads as TGTGCCAGCAGAGGGTCGATCGGAGGGGACTCACCCCTCCACTTT.

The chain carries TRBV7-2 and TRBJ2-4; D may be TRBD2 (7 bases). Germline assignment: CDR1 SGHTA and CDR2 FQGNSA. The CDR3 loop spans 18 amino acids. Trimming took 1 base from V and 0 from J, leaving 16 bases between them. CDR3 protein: CASSLVFGGLLAKNIQYF. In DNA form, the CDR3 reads TGTGCCAGCAGCTTAGTTTTCGGGGGGCTACTAGCCAAAAACATTCAGTACTTC.

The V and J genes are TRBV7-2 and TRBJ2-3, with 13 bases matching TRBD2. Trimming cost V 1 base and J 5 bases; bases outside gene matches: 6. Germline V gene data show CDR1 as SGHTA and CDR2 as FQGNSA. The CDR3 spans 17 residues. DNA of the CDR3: TGTGCCAGCAGCTTAGGACTAGCGGGAGGACTACTAGATACGCAGTATTTT. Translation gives CASSLGLAGGLLDTQYF. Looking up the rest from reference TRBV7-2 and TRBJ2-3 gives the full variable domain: GAGVSQSPSNKVTEKGKDVELRCDPISGHTALYWYRQSLGQGLEFLIYFQGNSAPDKSGLPSDRFSAERTGGSVSTLTIQRTQQEDSAVYLCASSLGLAGGLLDTQYFGPGTRLTVL.

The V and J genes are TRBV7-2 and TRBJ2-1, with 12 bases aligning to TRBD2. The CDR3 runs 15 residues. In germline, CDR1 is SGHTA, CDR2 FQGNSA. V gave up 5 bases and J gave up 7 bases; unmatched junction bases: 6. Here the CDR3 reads CASSPRLAGENEQFF. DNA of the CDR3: TGTGCCAGCAGCCCGAGACTAGCGGGGGAGAATGAGCAGTTCTTC.

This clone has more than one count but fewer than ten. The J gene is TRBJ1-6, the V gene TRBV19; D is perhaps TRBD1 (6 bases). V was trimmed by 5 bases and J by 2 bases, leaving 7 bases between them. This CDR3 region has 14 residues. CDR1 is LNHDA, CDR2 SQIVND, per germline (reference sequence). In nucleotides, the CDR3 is TGTGCCAGTAGTCGGACAGCCTATAATTCACCCCTCCACTTT. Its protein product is CASSRTAYNSPLHF.

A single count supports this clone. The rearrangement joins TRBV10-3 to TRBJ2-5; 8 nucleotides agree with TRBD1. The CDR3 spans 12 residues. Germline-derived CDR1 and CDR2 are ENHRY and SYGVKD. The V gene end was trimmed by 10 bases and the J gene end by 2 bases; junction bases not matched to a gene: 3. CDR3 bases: TGTGCCACGGGACAGGTACAAGAGACCCAGTACTTC. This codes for CATGQVQETQYF.

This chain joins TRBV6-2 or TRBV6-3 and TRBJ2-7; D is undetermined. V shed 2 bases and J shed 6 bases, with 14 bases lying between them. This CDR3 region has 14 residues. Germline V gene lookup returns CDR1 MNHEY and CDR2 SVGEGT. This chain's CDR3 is CASSYGQPPLEQYF. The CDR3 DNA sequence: TGTGCCAGCAGTTACGGGCAGCCTCCCCTCGAGCAGTACTTC.